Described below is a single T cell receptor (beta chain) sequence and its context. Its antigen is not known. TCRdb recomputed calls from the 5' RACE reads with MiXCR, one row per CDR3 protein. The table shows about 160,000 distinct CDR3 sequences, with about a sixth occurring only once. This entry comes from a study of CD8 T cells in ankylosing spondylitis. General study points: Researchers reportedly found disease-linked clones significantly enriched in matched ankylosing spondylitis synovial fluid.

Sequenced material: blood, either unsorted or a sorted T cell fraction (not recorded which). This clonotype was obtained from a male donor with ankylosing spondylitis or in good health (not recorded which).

CDR3 protein: CASSLEGGYTF. The CDR3 region has the DNA TGTGCCAGCAGCTTAGAGGGGGGCTACACCTTC. This chain uses TRBV7-9 with TRBJ1-2; D is possibly TRBD1 (5 bases). Germline V lookup: CDR1 SEHNR, CDR2 FQNEAQ (reference sequence). The germline V and J ends were trimmed by 1 base and 8 bases, with 5 bases remaining between them. The CDR3 loop spans 11 amino acids.